The 19 T cell receptor beta chains below were found in one sample sequenced in a study of T-cell reconstitution after alpha-beta-depleted transplantation in children. Unique molecular identifiers were used to barcode this TCRbeta library. One entry per CDR3 protein, called by TCRdb with MiXCR from the PCR reads. The table records 200,000 to 250,000 distinct CDR3 sequences, approximately 9% of them present only once. Sequencing used PBMCs from the stem cell graft donor, obtained from the stem cell graft. The source is a human donor who donated a stem cell graft to a child with acute lymphoblastic leukemia.

J is TRBJ1-1 and V is TRBV7-8; D is undetermined. From germline, CDR1 is SGHVS and CDR2 FQNEAQ. CDR3 length: 13 residues. Trimming took off 3 bases at V and 6 bases at J, with 11 bases between the two ends. CDR3 region: CASSFRGSAEAFF. The CDR3 region has the DNA TGTGCCAGCAGCTTTCGGGGATCGGCTGAAGCTTTCTTT.

The rearrangement uses TRBV7-9 and TRBJ2-3; D call uncertain. The CDR3 loop spans 15 amino acids. Germline CDR1 is SEHNR and CDR2 is FQNEAQ (reference sequence). Trimming left V 5 bases short and J 6 bases short, with 18 bases between. The CDR3 DNA sequence: TGTGCCAGCAGCGAAGGAAAGGTCTCCTCCGATACGCAGTATTTT. Encoded protein: CASSEGKVSSDTQYF.

This clonotype was picked up a small number of times. This chain connects TRBV29-1 to TRBJ2-2; unclear D gene. This CDR3 region has 14 residues. V lost 6 bases, J lost 3 bases, and 14 bases lay in between. Germline lookup yields CDR1 SQVTM and CDR2 ANQGSEA. CDR3: CSVNLGHDTGELFF. The DNA of the CDR3 is TGCAGCGTCAACCTGGGCCACGACACCGGGGAGCTGTTTTTT.

In this sample, this clonotype turned up many times. This rearrangement joins TRBV24-1 to TRBJ1-2; possibly TRBD1 for D (5 bases). The CDR3 has 15 amino acids. Germline values: CDR1 KGHDR, CDR2 SFDVKD. V lost 3 bases, J lost 6 bases, and 16 bases lay in between. This CDR3 is CATSDASGGSDGYTF. CDR3 sequence (DNA): TGTGCCACCAGTGATGCCTCTGGGGGATCGGATGGCTACACCTTC.

The gene calls are TRBV7-9 and TRBJ2-2; 8 bases agree with TRBD1. The CDR3 covers 17 residues. CDR1 is SEHNR, CDR2 FQNEAQ, per germline (reference sequence). J lost 6 bases, V lost 5 bases, and 14 bases had no gene match. As DNA, the CDR3 is TGTGCCAGCAGCCCCACAGCAGGGGGCAGAAGCGCCGGGGAGCTGTTTTTT. Amino acid sequence: CASSPTAGGRSAGELFF.

The chain uses TRBV4-3 and TRBJ2-7; D could derive from TRBD1 or TRBD2 (5 bases each). This CDR3 spans 14 amino acids. V gave up 0 bases and J gave up 1 base, with 7 bases separating them. The germline gives CDR1 LGHNA, CDR2 YSLEER. CDR3 nucleotides: TGCGCCAGCAGCCAAGACAGGGAGTCCTACGAGCAGTACTTC. Translation: CASSQDRESYEQYF.

The rearrangement joins TRBV2 to TRBJ2-2; TRBD2 agrees at 11 bases. Losses at the gene ends were 6 bases for V and 1 base for J; bases not matched to a gene: 1. CDR1 and CDR2 from the germline V gene are SNHLY and FYNNEI. CDR3 length equals 15 residues. CDR3: CASRGTSGNTGELFF. Here the CDR3 DNA reads TGTGCCAGCAGGGGGACTAGCGGGAACACCGGGGAGCTGTTTTTT.

The V gene is TRBV3-1, the J gene TRBJ2-7, with D perhaps matching TRBD2 (5 bases). Germline V gene data show CDR1 as LGHDT and CDR2 as YNNKEL (reference sequence). The V gene lost 1 base and the J gene lost 0 bases, with 10 bases spanning the gap. There are 15 residues in the CDR3. The DNA of the CDR3 is TGTGCCAGCAGCCAAGGGCGGGTAAGCTCCTACGAGCAGTACTTC. Protein product: CASSQGRVSSYEQYF.

The sample holds many counts of this clonotype. The chain couples TRBV4-2 to TRBJ1-1; 7 positions agree with TRBD1. The CDR3 totals 15 residues. CDR1 is LGHNA and CDR2 is YNFKEQ in the germline V gene. After removal of 4 bases from V and 1 base from J, the junction contained 6 bases not matched to a gene. The CDR3 is CASSPHRTGNTEAFF. The CDR3 coding sequence is TGTGCCAGCAGCCCCCACCGGACAGGGAACACTGAAGCTTTCTTT.

This clonotype was seen ten or more times. The J gene is TRBJ1-1, the V gene TRBV12-3 or TRBV12-4, with D possibly being TRBD1 (6 bases). The length of the CDR3 is 14 residues. V was pared by 6 bases and J by 1 base, with 12 bases between. CDR3 nucleotides: TGTGCCAGCAGCCCAAGGGGGGGGAACACTGAAGCTTTCTTT. As protein: CASSPRGGNTEAFF.

A few counts support this clonotype. The V call is TRBV7-2, the J call TRBJ1-2; perhaps TRBD1 as D (5 bases). Germline V gives CDR1 SGHTA, CDR2 FQGNSA. The CDR3 contains 13 residues. V was clipped by 1 base and J by 4 bases, with 7 bases between them. DNA of the CDR3: TGTGCCAGCAGCTTAGGGGGGACCTATGGCTACACCTTC. As protein: CASSLGGTYGYTF.

This clonotype was seen at least ten times. The genes are TRBV5-1 and TRBJ2-6, with D perhaps matching TRBD1 (6 bases). Germline CDR1 SGHRS, CDR2 YFSETQ. The CDR3 extends over 14 amino acids. V was trimmed by 6 bases and J by 2 bases, leaving 9 bases between them. The CDR3 is CASKQGTGANVLTF. In DNA, the CDR3 is TGCGCCAGCAAACAGGGCACTGGGGCCAACGTCCTGACTTTC. The whole variable domain, filled in from reference TRBV5-1 and TRBJ2-6, reads KAGVTQTPRYLIKTRGQQVTLSCSPISGHRSVSWYQQTPGQGLQFLFEYFSETQRNKGNFPGRFSGRQFSNSRSEMNVSTLELGDSALYLCASKQGTGANVLTFGAGSRLTVL.

V gene TRBV7-2 combines with J gene TRBJ1-2, with 8 bases that match TRBD1. CDR3 length: 16 amino acids. V lost 2 bases to trimming and J lost 8 bases; unmatched junction nucleotides: 13. CDR1 is SGHTA, CDR2 FQGNSA, per germline. In DNA form, the CDR3 reads TGTGCCAGCAGCTTAAGGACAGGGCTCTTACTGAGGGGCTACACCTTC. This translates into CASSLRTGLLLRGYTF.

This clonotype was observed at least ten times. V gene TRBV20-1 combines with J gene TRBJ2-5, with D unresolved. V lost 7 bases and J 5 bases, leaving 17 bases between the germline ends. CDR1 DFQATT and CDR2 SNEGSKA come from the germline V gene (reference sequence). CDR3 length equals 13 residues. The CDR3 region has the DNA TGCAGTGTTCGAGGCACGGGCCTGGAGACCCAGTACTTC. Its translation is CSVRGTGLETQYF.

The genes are TRBV12-3 or TRBV12-4 and TRBJ1-2, with 8 bases fitting TRBD1. The J segment lost 3 bases and the V segment lost 5 bases, leaving 5 bases of the junction unmatched. The CDR3 totals 14 residues. DNA for the CDR3: TGTGCCAGCAGTCCACAGGACAGGGACTATGGCTACACCTTC. Protein product: CASSPQDRDYGYTF.

This chain links TRBV7-9 with TRBJ2-7, with D possibly called TRBD1 or TRBD2 (5 bases each). V lost 5 bases to trimming and J lost 7 bases, with 24 bases between them. The CDR3 spans 16 residues. Germline values: CDR1 SEHNR, CDR2 FQNEAQ (reference sequence). Here the CDR3 DNA reads TGTGCCAGCAGCCAACCCCCGGGGACCCTAACGGGGGAGCAGTACTTC. Residues: CASSQPPGTLTGEQYF.

The chain is built from TRBV6-1 and TRBJ2-1; 12 positions match TRBD1. Unmatched junction bases numbered 8, after V lost 4 bases and J lost 7 bases. Germline-derived CDR1 and CDR2 are MNHNS and SASEGT. This CDR3 has 16 amino acids. The CDR3, as DNA: TGTGCCAGCAGTGCTTGGCCGGGACAGGGGGCGAATGAGCAGTTCTTC. It yields the protein CASSAWPGQGANEQFF.

The J gene is TRBJ2-7, the V gene TRBV4-2; perhaps TRBD1 as D (5 bases). Germline lookup yields CDR1 LGHNA and CDR2 YNFKEQ. The CDR3 length is 13 residues. Trimming removed 4 bases from V and 3 bases from J, with 10 bases in between. CDR3 sequence (DNA): TGTGCCAGCAGCCCCGACAGAGACTACGAGCAGTACTTC. It is translated as CASSPDRDYEQYF.

This clonotype came up many times. The chain combines TRBV20-1 with TRBJ1-2, with 7 bases fitting TRBD1. Germline V gene data show CDR1 as DFQATT and CDR2 as SNEGSKA (reference sequence). CDR3 length: 14 residues. Trimming took 0 bases from V and 2 from J; bases not matched to a gene: 3. This CDR3 is CSARDVQGNYGYTF. The DNA for the CDR3 is TGCAGTGCTAGAGATGTACAGGGGAACTATGGCTACACCTTC.